These T cell receptor beta chains were read from a single sample in a study of cytomegalovirus exposure and HLA in healthy donors. Produced via immunoSEQ multiplex PCR; TCRdb's table is partial and in-frame only. The table has 210,000 or so clones, 75% to 85% seen once. Sample: PBMCs. Every receptor here comes from a girl aged 10 to 17 in good health and CMV-seronegative. Each CDR3 is given with its conserved first and last residue. D genes are given only for firm matches. Part of the rows lack a size; the others show once, few, many or a class for expanded clones.

D gene	J gene	clone size	V gene	CDR3 DNA	CDR3 protein
-	TRBJ1-4	-	TRBV2	TGTGCCAGCAGCCTCCTAGGGGGTCCCACTAATGAAAAACTGTTTTTT	CASSLLGGPTNEKLFF
-	TRBJ1-2	-	TRBV5-1	TGCGCCAGCAGCTTAAATTATAGGGGCGCGATTGAGGGCTACACCTTC	CASSLNYRGAIEGYTF
TRBD2	TRBJ2-7	-	TRBV5-4	TGTGCCAGCAGCCTGACTAGCGGGGTCTACGAGCAGTACTTC	CASSLTSGVYEQYF
-	TRBJ2-3	few	TRBV10-2	TGCGCCAGCAGTGAGCCCGGGGGCACAGATACGCAGTATTTT	CASSEPGGTDTQYF
TRBD1	TRBJ2-5	once	TRBV19	TGTGCCAGTAGTGTGACAGGGGGCCAAGAGACCCAGTACTTC	CASSVTGGQETQYF
TRBD2	TRBJ2-1	-	TRBV10-3	TGTGCCATCAGTCTCCCCTCTAGCGGACCCACCTACAATGAGCAGTTCTTC	CAISLPSSGPTYNEQFF
TRBD2	TRBJ2-1	-	TRBV12-5	TGTGCTAGTGGTAGCGGGGGTCATTACAATGAGCAGTTCTTC	CASGSGGHYNEQFF
TRBD2	TRBJ2-1	-	TRBV19	TGTGCCAGTACCCTCGGGCTAGCGGGAGGGGACAATGAGCAGTTCTTC	CASTLGLAGGDNEQFF
-	TRBJ1-2	few	TRBV6-1	TGTGCCAGCAGAGCCCAAGACAGGTTCTACACCTTC	CASRAQDRFYTF
-	TRBJ2-3	-	TRBV7-9	TGTGCCAGCAGCTTGGGTCTCCGACGGGAAGATACGCAGTATTTT	CASSLGLRREDTQYF
-	TRBJ2-6	-	TRBV7-8	TGTGCCAGCAGCCCACCCCGGCAGGGGATGTCTGGGGCCAACGTCCTGACTTTC	CASSPPRQGMSGANVLTF
TRBD1	TRBJ1-2	-	TRBV19	TGTGCCAGTAGTAGTCTGGGACAGGGCTATGGCTACACCTTC	CASSSLGQGYGYTF
-	TRBJ1-1	-	TRBV25-1	TGTGCCAGCAGTGGGCCGTTCGAGAACACTGAAGCTTTCTTT	CASSGPFENTEAFF
-	TRBJ2-1	-	TRBV6-1	TGTGCCAGCAGGTGGATCCCTAGCTCCTACAATGAGCAGTTCTTC	CASRWIPSSYNEQFF
-	TRBJ2-2	-	TRBV12-2	TGTGCAAGTCGCTTAACGGGGGGTCCGAACACCGGGGAGCTGTTTTTT	CASRLTGGPNTGELFF
TRBD1	TRBJ2-3	-	TRBV7-9	TGTGCCAGCAGCTTAGTTAGGACAGGCCTATTCCATACGCAGTATTTT	CASSLVRTGLFHTQYF
TRBD1	TRBJ1-5	-	TRBV28	TGTGCCAGCAGGGACAGGGGTGACTTAGGCAATCAGCCCCAGCATTTT	CASRDRGDLGNQPQHF
-	TRBJ2-3	-	TRBV27	TGTGCCAGCAGTTTAGCCTTACCGGGTTATAGCACAGATACGCAGTATTTT	CASSLALPGYSTDTQYF
-	TRBJ1-2	-	TRBV28	TGTGCCAGCAGTTTCGGGAGGGTGTACCAGGATCATGGCTACACCTTC	CASSFGRVYQDHGYTF
TRBD1	TRBJ2-1	once	TRBV28	TGTGCCAGCAGCCTAGCCGGGACAGGGTTTGCCGAAGAGCAGTTCTTC	CASSLAGTGFAEEQFF
-	TRBJ2-1	-	TRBV28	TGTGCCAGCAGTGCCCGGCCAGGGCGAACCTACAATGAGCAGTTCTTC	CASSARPGRTYNEQFF
-	TRBJ2-4	-	TRBV28	TGTGCCAGCGGACTTCTCAAAAACATTCAGTACTTC	CASGLLKNIQYF
TRBD2	TRBJ2-1	-	TRBV28	TGTGCCAGCAGTTTATTAGCGGGGGGGCCCGAGTTCTTC	CASSLLAGGPEFF
-	TRBJ1-3	-	TRBV6-5	TGTGCCAGCAGTTACTCGGAGGGGAGCTCTGGAAACACCATATACTTT	CASSYSEGSSGNTIYF
TRBD2	TRBJ2-1	once	TRBV29-1	TGCAGCGTTGTTTGGCTAGCGGGAGGTACTTCCTACAATGAGCAGTTCTTC	CSVVWLAGGTSYNEQFF
TRBD1	TRBJ2-3	-	TRBV5-1	TGCGCCAGCAGCTTTGGACAGGGTGTGGGCACAGATACGCAGTATTTT	CASSFGQGVGTDTQYF